These 8 T cell receptor beta chains originate from one sample sequenced in a study of blood T cell repertoires in COVID-19 (dated by TCRdb to the early 2020s). To prepare the library, the immunoSEQ multiplex PCR assay was applied. TCRdb took this table from immuneACCESS and kept in-frame rearrangements with V and J called. Such tables lack part of the clones; where checked against another copy, unresolved V genes explain under half of the gap, and the rest is unexplained. Present in this sample are about 210,000 clones, about 88% of which were seen just once. Of the sample, approximately 0.69% falls within the top ten clones. Source material: peripheral blood. The receptors shown here come from a man aged 40-55 years with acute or convalescent COVID-19.

The rearrangement joins TRBV30 to TRBJ1-2; D is undetermined. The CDR3 covers 13 residues. Looked up from germline, CDR1 is GTSNPN and CDR2 is SVGIG (reference sequence). The V and J ends lost 4 bases and 2 bases respectively, with 11 bases between them. In DNA, the CDR3 is TGTGCCTGGAATACGGGGTCCAACTATGGCTACACCTTC. Amino acids: CAWNTGSNYGYTF. Combining the CDR3 with reference TRBV30 and TRBJ1-2 gives the whole variable domain SQTIHQWPATLVQPVGSPLSLECTVEGTSNPNLYWYRQAAGRGLQLLFYSVGIGQISSEVPQNLSASRPQDRQFILSSKKLLLSDSGFYLCAWNTGSNYGYTFGSGTRLTVV.

This chain connects TRBV20-1 to TRBJ1-4; D ambiguous. CDR1 is DFQATT and CDR2 is SNEGSKA in the germline V gene (reference sequence). Trimming pared 3 bases from V and 3 bases from J, leaving 8 bases between. The CDR3 covers 13 residues. The CDR3 sequence is CSASGGPNEKLFF. CDR3 bases: TGCAGTGCTAGTGGCGGGCCTAATGAAAAACTGTTTTTT.

The V and J genes are TRBV2 and TRBJ1-4, with D maybe TRBD1 (5 bases). Germline CDR1 SNHLY, CDR2 FYNNEI. V lost 7 bases and J 6 bases, leaving 12 bases between the germline ends. This CDR3 spans 13 amino acids. The CDR3 protein is CASIAGRDEKLFF. Here the CDR3 DNA reads TGTGCCAGCATCGCAGGGAGGGATGAAAAACTGTTTTTT.

The chain recombines TRBV19 with TRBJ2-7, with a possible D match to TRBD1 (6 bases). This CDR3 region has 14 residues. V was pared by 5 bases and J by 2 bases, with 13 bases between. The germline V gene encodes CDR1 LNHDA and CDR2 SQIVND (reference sequence). The CDR3 nucleotides read TGTGCCAGTAGTCCCGGGACACTTACCTACGAGCAGTACTTC. Residues: CASSPGTLTYEQYF.

This sequence joins TRBV7-6 and TRBJ2-7; the match to TRBD1 covers 7 bases. With 4 bases clipped from V and 5 bases from J, the junction kept 11 bases outside the gene matches. Germline V gene sequence: CDR1 SGHVS, CDR2 FNYEAQ. The CDR3 totals 15 residues. The CDR3 region has the DNA TGTGCCAGCAGCTCCGCAACAGGGGTTTGGAACGAGCAGTACTTC. Translated: CASSSATGVWNEQYF. The full variable domain, with the rest looked up from reference TRBV7-6 and TRBJ2-7, is GAGVSQSPRYKVTKRGQDVALRCDPISGHVSLYWYRQALGQGPEFLTYFNYEAQQDKSGLPNDRFSAERPEGSISTLTIQRTEQRDSAMYRCASSSATGVWNEQYFGPGTRLTVT.

The CDR3 DNA reads as TGTGCCTTGGGGGGGACTCCCCCCGGCCTTGAGCAGTTCTTC. Translated: CALGGTPPGLEQFF. The V gene is TRBV2, the J gene TRBJ2-1; TRBD2 agrees at 7 bases. The J segment lost 9 bases and the V segment lost 11 bases, leaving 16 bases of the junction unmatched. Germline V gene data show CDR1 as SNHLY and CDR2 as FYNNEI. The CDR3 consists of 14 residues.

This chain links TRBV11-2 with TRBJ1-2, with TRBD1 matching 9 bases. CDR1 is SGHAT, CDR2 FQNNGV, per germline. V lost 3 bases to trimming and J lost 8 bases; unmatched junction nucleotides: 7. This CDR3 has 14 residues. CDR3 DNA sequence: TGTGCCAGCAGCTTCTGGGACAGGGTAGAGGGCTACACCTTC. Translation: CASSFWDRVEGYTF.

The chain recombines TRBV2 with TRBJ2-3; tentative D call: TRBD2 (7 bases). The CDR3 covers 15 residues. V was pared by 6 bases and J by 5 bases, with 18 bases between. Germline CDR1 SNHLY, CDR2 FYNNEI. For the CDR3, the DNA is TGTGCCAGCAGGGACGCGGGGGCCCGGGGAGATACGCAGTATTTT. Translating gives CASRDAGARGDTQYF.